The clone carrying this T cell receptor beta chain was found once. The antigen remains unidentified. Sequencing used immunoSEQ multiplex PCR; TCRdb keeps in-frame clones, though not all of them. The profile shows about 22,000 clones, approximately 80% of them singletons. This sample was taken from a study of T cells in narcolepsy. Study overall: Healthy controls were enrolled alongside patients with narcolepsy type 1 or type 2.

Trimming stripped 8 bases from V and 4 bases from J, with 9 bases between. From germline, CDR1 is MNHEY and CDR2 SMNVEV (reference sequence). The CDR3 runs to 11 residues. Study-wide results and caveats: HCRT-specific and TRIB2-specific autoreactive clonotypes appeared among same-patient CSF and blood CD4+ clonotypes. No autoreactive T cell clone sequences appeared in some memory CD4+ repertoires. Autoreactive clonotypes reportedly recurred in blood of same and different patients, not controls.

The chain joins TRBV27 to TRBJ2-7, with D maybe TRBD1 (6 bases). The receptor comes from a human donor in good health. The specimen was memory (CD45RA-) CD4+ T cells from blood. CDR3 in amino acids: CASRDRYEQYF. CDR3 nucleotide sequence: TGTGCCAGCCGTGACAGGTACGAGCAGTACTTC.